These 27 T cell receptor beta chains were sequenced from one sample in a study of a mutant IDH1 vaccine in newly diagnosed glioma. Assay used: immunoSEQ multiplex PCR; TCRdb lists only in-frame clones, some missing. This table has about 64,000 clones, roughly 74% appearing once. No antigen is known for these receptors. Time point: week 35, safety follow-up. Each vaccine dose was 300 ug of mutant IDH1 20-mer peptide, with topical imiquimod. The specimen comprised PBMCs, sampled from a glioma patient whose treatment included an IDH1 peptide vaccine. The receptors were sampled from a man aged 45-65 years with glioma.

The chain recombines TRBV5-4 with TRBJ2-7, with 7 bases lining up with TRBD2. This CDR3 comprises 14 residues. After removal of 4 bases from V and 7 bases from J, the junction contained 11 bases not matched to a gene. Germline CDR1 reads SGHNT; CDR2 reads YYREEE (reference sequence). CDR3 loop: CASSVSGFDWEQYF. CDR3 DNA: TGTGCCAGCAGCGTTAGCGGGTTTGATTGGGAGCAGTACTTC.

The chain combines TRBV5-1 with TRBJ1-1; D remains unclear. The germline V gene has CDR1 SGHRS and CDR2 YFSETQ. Between the trimmed V and J ends, which lost 0 bases and 1 base, there was a span of 7 bases. The CDR3 is 14 amino acids. The CDR3 here is CASSLDGENTEAFF. DNA for the CDR3: TGCGCCAGCAGCTTGGACGGGGAGAACACTGAAGCTTTCTTT.

This chain links TRBV27 with TRBJ1-5, with D hard to call. Between the trimmed V and J ends, which lost 6 bases and 2 bases, there was a span of 17 bases. From germline, CDR1 is MNHEY and CDR2 SMNVEV (reference sequence). CDR3 size: 16 residues. The CDR3 loop is CASRLRGNLGNQPQHF. The CDR3 bases are TGTGCCAGCAGACTCCGGGGAAATCTGGGCAATCAGCCCCAGCATTTT.

This chain connects TRBV2 to TRBJ1-1; D is perhaps TRBD1 (5 bases). This CDR3 has 13 residues. Trimming removed 3 bases at V and 1 base at J, with 6 bases between. From germline, CDR1 is SNHLY and CDR2 FYNNEI. The CDR3 loop is CASSDQGNTEAFF. DNA of the CDR3: TGTGCCAGCAGTGATCAGGGGAACACTGAAGCTTTCTTT.

The V and J genes are TRBV15 and TRBJ2-5; no reliable D call. Trimming removed 0 bases at V and 2 bases at J, with 10 bases between. The V gene's germline CDR1 is LNHNV and CDR2 YYDKDF (reference sequence). The length of the CDR3 is 15 residues. This CDR3 reads CATSRDRTRQETQYF. The CDR3 nucleotides read TGTGCCACCAGCAGAGATAGGACGAGACAAGAGACCCAGTACTTC.

The chain couples TRBV5-4 to TRBJ2-1; D unresolved. The V gene lost 5 bases and the J gene lost 0 bases, with 9 bases spanning the gap. The CDR3 is 14 amino acids. The germline CDR1 and CDR2 sequences are SGHNT and YYREEE (reference sequence). CDR3 coding DNA: TGTGCCAGCAGTAGGGCAATCTCCTACAATGAGCAGTTCTTC. This codes for CASSRAISYNEQFF.

V gene TRBV27 combines with J gene TRBJ1-5, with 7 positions matching TRBD1. Germline loops: CDR1 MNHEY, CDR2 SMNVEV (reference sequence). The CDR3 consists of 18 residues. Unmatched junction bases numbered 12, after V lost 0 bases and J lost 4 bases. As DNA, the CDR3 is TGTGCCAGCAGTTTATCGGCTACGGGCGGGACAGTAAATCAGCCCCAGCATTTT. Amino acid sequence: CASSLSATGGTVNQPQHF.

This rearrangement joins TRBV18 to TRBJ1-4, with a weak D call TRBD1 (5 bases). Trimming removed 2 bases from V and 10 bases from J, with 11 bases in between. There are 13 residues in the CDR3. The germline V gene has CDR1 KGHSH and CDR2 LQKENI. CDR3 in amino acids: CASSPGAAGKLFF. CDR3 in DNA: TGTGCCAGCTCACCAGGGGCCGCGGGAAAACTGTTTTTT. The full variable domain, completed using reference TRBV18 and TRBJ1-4, is NAGVMQNPRHLVRRRGQEARLRCSPMKGHSHVYWYRQLPEEGLKFMVYLQKENIIDESGMPKERFSAEFPKEGPSILRIQQVVRGDSAAYFCASSPGAAGKLFFGSGTQLSVL.

The chain links TRBV16 to TRBJ2-2; D remains unclear. The germline CDR1 and CDR2 sequences are KGHSY and FQNENV. V was clipped by 2 bases and J by 4 bases, with 11 bases between them. The CDR3 has 15 residues. The CDR3 coding sequence is TGTGCCAGCAGCCAAGGTGTCAGCCTCACCGGGGAGCTGTTTTTT. Protein product: CASSQGVSLTGELFF.

V and J are TRBV4-1 and TRBJ1-5; D call uncertain. Trimming cost V 4 bases and J 0 bases, with 10 bases left between them. The CDR3 covers 15 residues. Germline CDR1 is MGHRA and CDR2 is YSYEKL. The CDR3 DNA reads as TGCGCCAGCAGCCTCCTCCGGGGTAGCAATCAGCCCCAGCATTTT. It translates to CASSLLRGSNQPQHF.

V and J are TRBV30 and TRBJ2-3; D gene unclear. The CDR3 has 11 amino acids. Trimming cost V 3 bases and J 5 bases, with 6 bases left between them. Germline values: CDR1 GTSNPN, CDR2 SVGIG (reference sequence). DNA for the CDR3: TGTGCCTGGAGCCCCGGAGATACGCAGTATTTT. Protein: CAWSPGDTQYF.

This clone has a count of ten or more. V gene TRBV27 combines with J gene TRBJ2-5; 11 nucleotides line up with TRBD1. The CDR3 consists of 14 residues. The germline gives CDR1 MNHEY, CDR2 SMNVEV (reference sequence). The ends lost 4 bases at V and 5 bases at J; junction bases unmatched: 3. CDR3 sequence (DNA): TGTGCCAGCAGTTGGACAGGGGGCGGTGAGACCCAGTACTTC. This gives the protein CASSWTGGGETQYF.

The chain is built from TRBV7-9 and TRBJ2-7; 9 bases agree with TRBD2. This CDR3 has 13 residues. V shed 5 bases and J 5 bases; nucleotides not matched to a gene: 4. Germline V gene data show CDR1 as SEHNR and CDR2 as FQNEAQ (reference sequence). This chain's CDR3 is CASSQLAGDEQYF. The CDR3, as DNA: TGTGCCAGCAGCCAACTAGCGGGCGACGAGCAGTACTTC.

The chain uses TRBV18 and TRBJ1-1; TRBD1 might be the D (6 bases). The CDR3 contains 12 residues. Trimming removed 3 bases at V and 8 bases at J, with 10 bases between. The germline gives CDR1 KGHSH, CDR2 LQKENI. CDR3 in DNA: TGTGCCAGCTCACCGCCGGGGACAGAAGCTTTCTTT. Its protein product is CASSPPGTEAFF.

The chain links TRBV7-2 to TRBJ2-1; D is perhaps TRBD2 (5 bases). Trimming cost V 2 bases and J 9 bases, with 5 bases left between them. Germline CDR1 SGHTA, CDR2 FQGNSA. There are 11 residues in the CDR3. For the CDR3, the DNA is TGTGCCAGCAGCTTACGGGGTGAGCAGTTCTTC. Its protein is CASSLRGEQFF.

This rearrangement joins TRBV9 to TRBJ2-2; 8 nucleotides align to TRBD2. Germline-derived CDR1 and CDR2 are SGDLS and YYNGEE. The CDR3 contains 15 residues. The ends lost 4 bases at V and 2 bases at J; junction bases unmatched: 4. As DNA, the CDR3 is TGTGCCAGCAGCCGAGCGGGGGCAAACACCGGGGAGCTGTTTTTT. Translation gives CASSRAGANTGELFF.

The chain has TRBV5-4 and TRBJ1-2, with TRBD1 matching 8 bases. The CDR3 length is 14 residues. Germline trimming cut 5 bases from V and 4 bases from J; bases unmatched to any gene: 7. The germline V gene has CDR1 SGHNT and CDR2 YYREEE (reference sequence). The CDR3 loop is CASRSGTGIYGYTF. As DNA, the CDR3 is TGTGCCAGCAGGTCCGGGACAGGAATCTATGGCTACACCTTC.

The chain links TRBV7-8 to TRBJ1-6; TRBD1 agrees at 10 bases. The length of the CDR3 is 14 residues. Looked up from germline, CDR1 is SGHVS and CDR2 is FQNEAQ. V was clipped by 8 bases and J by 10 bases; unmatched bases: 8. CDR3 nucleotide sequence: TGTGCCAGCGGGCCCGGGACAGGGGAATCACCCCTCCACTTT. Its protein product is CASGPGTGESPLHF.

The sample holds a few counts of this clone. The chain links TRBV4-1 to TRBJ1-4; 7 positions match TRBD1. J was trimmed by 5 bases and V by 2 bases; bases with no gene match: 8. There are 16 residues in the CDR3. Per the germline V gene, CDR1 is MGHRA and CDR2 is YSYEKL. The CDR3 coding sequence is TGCGCCAGCAGCCAACTCAAGACAGGGACAAATGAAAAACTGTTTTTT. It codes for CASSQLKTGTNEKLFF.

V and J are TRBV6-5 and TRBJ2-1; D is unclear. Germline loops: CDR1 MNHEY, CDR2 SVGAGI. The CDR3 totals 13 residues. V was cut by 7 bases and J by 0 bases, with 7 bases left in between. The CDR3 DNA reads as TGTGCCAGCAAGGGTTTCTCCTACAATGAGCAGTTCTTC. Encoded protein: CASKGFSYNEQFF.

V gene TRBV15 combines with J gene TRBJ2-5; D may be TRBD2 (5 bases). Trimming stripped 5 bases from V and 4 bases from J, with 14 bases between. Germline CDR1 LNHNV, CDR2 YYDKDF (reference sequence). The CDR3 sequence is 14 residues long. The DNA of the CDR3 is TGTGCCACCAGCGTGGTTGGAGGCTTAGAGACCCAGTACTTC. Translating it yields CATSVVGGLETQYF.

Written as DNA, the CDR3 is TGTGCCAGCAGCTTAGGACCCAGCGGTGAGCAGTTCTTC. Protein sequence: CASSLGPSGEQFF. This chain joins TRBV7-9 and TRBJ2-1; the D gene is possibly TRBD2 (5 bases). This CDR3 has 13 residues. Germline V CDR1 and CDR2: SEHNR, FQNEAQ (reference sequence). Trimming removed 1 base at V and 9 bases at J, with 10 bases between. Drawing the rest from reference TRBV7-9 and TRBJ2-1, the complete variable domain is DTGVSQNPRHKITKRGQNVTFRCDPISEHNRLYWYRQTLGQGPEFLTYFQNEAQLEKSRLLSDRFSAERPKGSFSTLEIQRTEQGDSAMYLCASSLGPSGEQFFGPGTRLTVL.

This sequence joins TRBV5-6 and TRBJ1-2; 7 nucleotides match TRBD1. Germline V lookup: CDR1 SGHDT, CDR2 YYEEEE. The trim removed 2 bases at V and 8 bases at J, leaving 6 bases unmatched. This CDR3 has 13 amino acids. The CDR3 DNA sequence: TGTGCCAGCAGCTTTACAGGGGACGTAGGCTACACCTTC. Its translation: CASSFTGDVGYTF.

The chain employs TRBV2 and TRBJ1-1, with D perhaps TRBD1 (6 bases). There are 15 residues in the CDR3. From germline, CDR1 is SNHLY and CDR2 FYNNEI. V lost 4 bases and J 0 bases, leaving 12 bases between the germline ends. This CDR3 is CASSAGVYMNTEAFF. CDR3 in DNA: TGTGCCAGCAGTGCAGGGGTCTACATGAACACTGAAGCTTTCTTT.

The rearrangement uses TRBV2 and TRBJ1-2, with D possibly matching TRBD1 (5 bases). The CDR3 runs 13 residues. The V end lost 1 base, the J end lost 8 bases, and 11 bases lay between the germline ends. CDR1 is SNHLY, CDR2 FYNNEI, per germline. CDR3 residues: CASSEEGRLGYTF. The CDR3 bases are TGTGCCAGCAGTGAAGAGGGGCGCTTAGGCTACACCTTC.

This chain links TRBV7-9 with TRBJ1-6; D unresolved. This CDR3 is built from 11 residues. Germline CDR1 and CDR2: SEHNR and FQNEAQ (reference sequence). V dropped 6 bases and J dropped 7 bases, with 4 bases sitting between them. In DNA, the CDR3 is TGTGCCAGCAGTCTGAATTCACCCCTCCACTTT. It translates to CASSLNSPLHF. Based on the CDR3 plus reference TRBV7-9 and TRBJ1-6, the full variable domain is DTGVSQNPRHKITKRGQNVTFRCDPISEHNRLYWYRQTLGQGPEFLTYFQNEAQLEKSRLLSDRFSAERPKGSFSTLEIQRTEQGDSAMYLCASSLNSPLHFGNGTRLTVT.

V is TRBV14 and J is TRBJ2-1; TRBD2 is a possible D gene (6 bases). V gave up 2 bases and J gave up 9 bases, with 14 bases separating them. CDR1 and CDR2 (germline): SGHDN, FVKESK. The CDR3 is made up of 14 amino acids. CDR3 sequence: CASSQMDYWVEQFF. The CDR3, as DNA: TGTGCCAGCAGCCAAATGGACTACTGGGTTGAGCAGTTCTTC.